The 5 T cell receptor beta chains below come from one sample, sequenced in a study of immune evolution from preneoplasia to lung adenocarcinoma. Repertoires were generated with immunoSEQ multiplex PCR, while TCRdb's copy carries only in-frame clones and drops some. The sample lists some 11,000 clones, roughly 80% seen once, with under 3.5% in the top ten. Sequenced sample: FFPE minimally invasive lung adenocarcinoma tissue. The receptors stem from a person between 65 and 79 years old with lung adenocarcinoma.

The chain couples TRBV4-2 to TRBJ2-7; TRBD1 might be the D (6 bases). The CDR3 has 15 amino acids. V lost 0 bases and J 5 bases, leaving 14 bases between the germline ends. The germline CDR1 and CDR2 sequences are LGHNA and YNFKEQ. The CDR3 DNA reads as TGTGCCAGCAGCCAAGATGTTGGGACATCAGACGAGCAGTACTTC. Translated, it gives CASSQDVGTSDEQYF.

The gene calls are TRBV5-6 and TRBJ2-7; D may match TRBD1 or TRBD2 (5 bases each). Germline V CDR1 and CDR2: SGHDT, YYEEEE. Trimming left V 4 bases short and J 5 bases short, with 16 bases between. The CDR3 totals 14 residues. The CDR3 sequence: CASSAGAYLDEQYF. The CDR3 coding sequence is TGTGCCAGCAGCGCCGGGGCCTACTTAGACGAGCAGTACTTC.

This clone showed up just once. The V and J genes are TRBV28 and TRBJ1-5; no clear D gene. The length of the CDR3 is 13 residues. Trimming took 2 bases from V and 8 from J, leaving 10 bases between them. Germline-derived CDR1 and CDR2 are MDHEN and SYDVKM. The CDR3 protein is CASSLAQMKPQHF. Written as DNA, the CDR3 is TGTGCCAGCAGTTTAGCACAGATGAAGCCCCAGCATTTT.

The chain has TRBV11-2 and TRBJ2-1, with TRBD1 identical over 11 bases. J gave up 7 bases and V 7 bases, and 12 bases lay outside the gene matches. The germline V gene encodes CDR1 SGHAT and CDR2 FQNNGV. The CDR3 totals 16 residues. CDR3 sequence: CASTSVPGQGGNEQFF. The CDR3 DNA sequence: TGTGCCAGCACCTCGGTACCGGGACAGGGGGGGAATGAGCAGTTCTTC.

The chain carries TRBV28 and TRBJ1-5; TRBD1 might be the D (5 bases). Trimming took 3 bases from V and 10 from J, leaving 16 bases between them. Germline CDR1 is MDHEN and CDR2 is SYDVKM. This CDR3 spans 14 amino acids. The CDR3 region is CASSLGRTGRPQHF. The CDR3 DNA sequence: TGTGCCAGCAGTTTGGGACGGACGGGTCGTCCCCAGCATTTT.